The 9 T cell receptor beta chains given below trace back to one sample, sequenced in a study of neoadjuvant anti-PD-1 for oral cavity cancer. Time point specified: after neoadjuvant nivolumab, at surgical resection. The data were produced by immunoSEQ multiplex PCR, yet TCRdb's version contains in-frame clones alone and is incomplete. Found here are roughly 36,000 clones, roughly two fifths of them singletons; the top ten hold approximately 16%. Here the sequenced sample was tumor tissue, taken after nivolumab (anti-PD-1) treatment. These receptors were obtained from a person aged 35-79 years with oral cavity squamous cell carcinoma.

The chain couples TRBV5-6 to TRBJ2-7; 8 bases are shared with TRBD1. The CDR3 spans 14 residues. Trimming at V came to 0 bases and at J to 4 bases, leaving 3 bases not matched to a gene. Per the germline V gene, CDR1 is SGHDT and CDR2 is YYEEEE. Here the CDR3 DNA reads TGTGCCAGCAGCTTGGGACAGGGGCCGTACGAGCAGTACTTC. Its translation: CASSLGQGPYEQYF.

This clone came up once. The chain couples TRBV5-1 to TRBJ1-3; no reliable D call. Germline V gives CDR1 SGHRS, CDR2 YFSETQ. Trimming shortened V by 4 bases and J by 0 bases, and 14 bases separated the two germline ends. This CDR3 has 16 amino acids. The CDR3 sequence is CASSLSVGISGNTIYF. Written as DNA, the CDR3 is TGCGCCAGCAGCCTGTCCGTGGGAATCTCTGGAAACACCATATATTTT. The full variable domain, in which reference TRBV5-1 and TRBJ1-3 provide the parts outside the CDR3, is KAGVTQTPRYLIKTRGQQVTLSCSPISGHRSVSWYQQTPGQGLQFLFEYFSETQRNKGNFPGRFSGRQFSNSRSEMNVSTLELGDSALYLCASSLSVGISGNTIYFGEGSWLTVV.

The genes are TRBV5-1 and TRBJ1-5; D is uncertain. V dropped 0 bases and J dropped 7 bases, with 11 bases sitting between them. Germline CDR1 is SGHRS and CDR2 is YFSETQ. The CDR3 totals 14 residues. The CDR3, as DNA: TGCGCCAGCAGCTTGGGTCAGGCGGGGCAGCCCCAGCATTTT. Its protein product is CASSLGQAGQPQHF.

The V and J genes are TRBV5-1 and TRBJ2-2; no firm D call. Germline CDR1 is SGHRS and CDR2 is YFSETQ. The V end lost 1 base, the J end lost 1 base, and 11 bases lay between the germline ends. The CDR3 runs to 16 residues. CDR3 nucleotides: TGCGCCAGCAGCTTGTCCGTACTGGGGAACACCGGGGAGCTGTTTTTT. Its protein product is CASSLSVLGNTGELFF.

The chain has TRBV7-9 and TRBJ2-1; D remains unclear. The V and J ends lost 5 bases and 7 bases respectively, with 12 bases between them. Per germline, CDR1 SEHNR and CDR2 FQNEAQ (reference sequence). The CDR3 loop spans 13 amino acids. The CDR3 is CASSLYLGNEQFF. As DNA, the CDR3 is TGTGCCAGCAGCCTCTATCTAGGGAATGAGCAGTTCTTC.

This clone occurred a few times. The chain has TRBV28 and TRBJ2-3; no firm D call. Germline V lookup: CDR1 MDHEN, CDR2 SYDVKM. CDR3 length: 11 residues. V lost 3 bases, J lost 4 bases, and 2 bases lay in between. Written as DNA, the CDR3 is TGTGCCAGCAGTTTGGCAGATACGCAGTATTTT. Protein: CASSLADTQYF.

The table lists this clone with many counts. The chain employs TRBV6-5 and TRBJ1-5; no reliable D call. In germline, CDR1 is MNHEY, CDR2 SVGAGI. This CDR3 is 14 amino acids long. Trimming took 8 bases from V and 2 from J, leaving 13 bases between them. CDR3 sequence reads: CASRGGGGNQPQHF. The CDR3 bases are TGTGCCAGCCGAGGCGGAGGTGGCAATCAGCCCCAGCATTTT.

The genes are TRBV6-1 and TRBJ1-2; D gene unclear. CDR3 length: 13 residues. V lost 3 bases, J lost 8 bases, and 13 bases lay in between. The germline V gene has CDR1 MNHNS and CDR2 SASEGT. The CDR3 protein is CASSDQIGRGYTF. The DNA for the CDR3 is TGTGCCAGCAGTGATCAGATTGGTAGGGGCTACACCTTC.

Only a few counts were recorded for this clone. The chain recombines TRBV2 with TRBJ2-7; D might be TRBD1 (5 bases). The V gene's germline CDR1 is SNHLY and CDR2 FYNNEI. V was clipped by 7 bases and J by 2 bases, with 9 bases between them. This CDR3 contains 12 residues. In DNA, the CDR3 is TGTGCCAGCAAAACAGGTACCTACGAGCAGTACTTC. This encodes CASKTGTYEQYF. Full variable domain (outside the CDR3, taken from reference TRBV2 and TRBJ2-7): EPEVTQTPSHQVTQMGQEVILRCVPISNHLYFYWYRQILGQKVEFLVSFYNNEISEKSEIFDDQFSVERPDGSNFTLKIRSTKLEDSAMYFCASKTGTYEQYFGPGTRLTVT.